This record covers a single TCR beta chain. Antigen: not known. Only in-frame clones appear in the TCRdb table, and some are missing; sequencing was by immunoSEQ multiplex PCR. The sample shows some 21,000 clones, more than 65% of them seen only once. This sample stems from a study of PD-1 blockade in mismatch repair-deficient tumors. On the study more broadly: Enrolled about 2013-2017, patients had progressing, pretreated mismatch repair-deficient cancers of about a dozen types. Points from the study as a whole: After pembrolizumab, tumor-resident clones rose rapidly, then generally contracted before radiologic responses.

All patients were mismatch repair deficient, assessed by either PCR or immunohistochemistry. A few pembrolizumab responders had their TCRs sequenced. Germline CDR1 reads GTSNPN; CDR2 reads SVGIG (reference sequence). V gave up 5 bases and J gave up 2 bases; unmatched junction bases: 4. This CDR3 contains 13 residues. The source was PBMCs, collected 52 weeks after starting pembrolizumab. This chain links TRBV30 with TRBJ2-3; 7 bases match TRBD2. The sequence came from an adult with mismatch repair-deficient cancer. The DNA of the CDR3 is TGTGCCTGGGGAGCGGGGATCACAGATACGCAGTATTTT. Its translation is CAWGAGITDTQYF.